This T cell receptor (beta chain) was identified during a study of T cells in Graves' hyperthyroidism and ophthalmopathy. This clonotype has more than one count but fewer than ten. The CDR3 sequence is 17 residues long. The ends lost 1 base at V and 1 base at J; junction bases unmatched: 9. Germline V gives CDR1 SGHKS, CDR2 YYEKEE (reference sequence). Researchers took RNA transcripts and amplified the TCR beta CDR3 regions from them. TCR CDR3 regions were first amplified by RT-PCR with HTBI primers. Via MiXCR, TCRdb re-called the multiplex PCR reads, giving one row per CDR3 protein. The table shows a few hundred thousand distinct CDR3 sequences, with approximately 14% occurring only once.

The sequence came from a woman aged 25-40 years with Graves' hyperthyroidism. The chain employs TRBV5-5 and TRBJ2-5; 8 nucleotides line up with TRBD2. The specimen sequenced was blood. The CDR3: CASSLLRSGGSQETQYF. The CDR3 coding sequence is TGTGCCAGCAGCTTGTTGAGGTCGGGAGGGTCCCAAGAGACCCAGTACTTC. The full variable domain, completed using reference TRBV5-5 and TRBJ2-5, is DAGVTQSPTHLIKTRGQQVTLRCSPISGHKSVSWYQQVLGQGPQFIFQYYEKEERGRGNFPDRFSARQFPNYSSELNVNALLLGDSALYLCASSLLRSGGSQETQYFGPGTRLLVL.